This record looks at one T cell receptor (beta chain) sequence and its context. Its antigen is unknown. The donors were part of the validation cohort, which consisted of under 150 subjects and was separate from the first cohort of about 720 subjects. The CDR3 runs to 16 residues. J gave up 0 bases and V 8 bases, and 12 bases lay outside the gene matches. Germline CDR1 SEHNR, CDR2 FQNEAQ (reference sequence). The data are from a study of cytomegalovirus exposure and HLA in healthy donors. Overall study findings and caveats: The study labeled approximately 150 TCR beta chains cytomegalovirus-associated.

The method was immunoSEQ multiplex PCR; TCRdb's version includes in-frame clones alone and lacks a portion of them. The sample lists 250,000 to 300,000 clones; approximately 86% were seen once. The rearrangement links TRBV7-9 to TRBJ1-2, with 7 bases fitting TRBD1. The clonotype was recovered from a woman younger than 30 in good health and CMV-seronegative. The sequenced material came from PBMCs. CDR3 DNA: TGTGCCAGCGGCAACTATCGCGGGACAGCTAACTATGGCTACACCTTC. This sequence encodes CASGNYRGTANYGYTF.